Listed below are T cell receptor beta chains from one sample, sequenced in a study of siplizumab effects on memory and regulatory T cells. These receptors lack a known antigen. Generated by immunoSEQ multiplex PCR, the TCRdb table keeps only in-frame clones and is missing some. The sample shows about 14,000 clones, roughly 50% of them seen only once. Sequencing used CFSE-low (dividing) CD4+ T cells sorted from an allogeneic mixed lymphocyte reaction. These receptors were collected from a human donor in good health; the cells came from an allogeneic mixed lymphocyte reaction. The CDR3 runs from the conserved cysteine through the conserved F or W. The D gene is left open where the match is weak. Size values are once, few and many counts, or a class for expanded clones, and some rows have none.

V gene: TRBV6-1; CDR3 length: 15; D gene: TRBD2; J gene: TRBJ2-1; clone size: -; CDR3 protein: CASSEWGGGYNEQFF; CDR3 DNA: TGTGCCAGCAGTGAATGGGGGGGAGGCTACAATGAGCAGTTCTTC
V gene: TRBV4-1; CDR3 length: 15; D gene: TRBD2; J gene: TRBJ2-1; clone size: -; CDR3 protein: CASSHLSGGYNEQFF; CDR3 DNA: TGCGCCAGCAGCCATCTTAGCGGGGGCTACAATGAGCAGTTCTTC
V gene: TRBV6-4; CDR3 length: 15; D gene: TRBD2; J gene: TRBJ2-3; clone size: -; CDR3 protein: CASSESGLAGDTQYF; CDR3 DNA: TGTGCCAGCAGTGAATCCGGACTAGCGGGCGATACGCAGTATTTT
V gene: TRBV7-2; CDR3 length: 17; D gene: TRBD2; J gene: TRBJ2-2; clone size: once; CDR3 protein: CASSPRGSGRAAGELFF; CDR3 DNA: TGTGCCAGCAGCCCCCGGGGTAGCGGGAGGGCTGCCGGGGAGCTGTTTTTT
V gene: TRBV30; CDR3 length: 15; D gene: TRBD1; J gene: TRBJ1-3; clone size: medium-sized; CDR3 protein: CAWSGWGQGGNTIYF; CDR3 DNA: TGTGCCTGGAGTGGTTGGGGACAGGGTGGAAACACCATATATTTT
V gene: TRBV2; CDR3 length: 15; D gene: -; J gene: TRBJ2-2; clone size: -; CDR3 protein: CASRAIGGFTGELFF; CDR3 DNA: TGTGCCAGCAGGGCTATTGGGGGTTTCACCGGGGAGCTGTTTTTT
V gene: TRBV30; CDR3 length: 13; D gene: -; J gene: TRBJ2-1; clone size: few; CDR3 protein: CAWSVRRINEQFF; CDR3 DNA: TGTGCCTGGAGTGTACGACGGATCAATGAGCAGTTCTTC
V gene: TRBV6-5; CDR3 length: 14; D gene: TRBD2; J gene: TRBJ2-7; clone size: few; CDR3 protein: CASMRSGSSYEQYF; CDR3 DNA: TGTGCCAGCATGCGAAGCGGGAGCTCCTACGAGCAGTACTTC
V gene: TRBV6-6; CDR3 length: 14; D gene: TRBD1; J gene: TRBJ1-1; clone size: -; CDR3 protein: CASRVGQPNTEAFF; CDR3 DNA: TGTGCCAGCAGGGTGGGACAGCCGAACACTGAAGCTTTCTTT
V gene: TRBV30; CDR3 length: 11; D gene: -; J gene: TRBJ2-5; clone size: -; CDR3 protein: CASQGQETQYF; CDR3 DNA: TGTGCCTCGCAGGGCCAAGAGACCCAGTACTTC
V gene: TRBV9; CDR3 length: 14; D gene: -; J gene: TRBJ1-2; clone size: -; CDR3 protein: CASSLEGQGIGYTF; CDR3 DNA: TGTGCCAGCAGCCTAGAGGGCCAGGGCATTGGCTACACCTTC